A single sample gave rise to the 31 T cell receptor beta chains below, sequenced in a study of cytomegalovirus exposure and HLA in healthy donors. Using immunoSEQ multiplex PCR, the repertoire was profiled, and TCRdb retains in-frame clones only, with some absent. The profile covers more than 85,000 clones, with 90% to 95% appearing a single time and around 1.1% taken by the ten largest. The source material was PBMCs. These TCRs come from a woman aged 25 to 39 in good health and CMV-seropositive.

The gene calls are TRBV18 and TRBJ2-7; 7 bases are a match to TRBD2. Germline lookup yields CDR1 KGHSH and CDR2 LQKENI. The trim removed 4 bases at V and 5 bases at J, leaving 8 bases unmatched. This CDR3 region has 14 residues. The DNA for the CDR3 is TGTGCCAGCTCACGACTAGCCGAGATCCACGAGCAGTACTTC. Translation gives CASSRLAEIHEQYF.

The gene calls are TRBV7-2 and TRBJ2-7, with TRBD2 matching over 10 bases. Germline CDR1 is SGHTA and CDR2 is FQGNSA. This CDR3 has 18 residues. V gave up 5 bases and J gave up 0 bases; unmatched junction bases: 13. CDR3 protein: CASSPRLSGRGSSYEQYF. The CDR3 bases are TGTGCCAGCAGCCCACGCCTCAGCGGGAGGGGGAGCTCCTACGAGCAGTACTTC.

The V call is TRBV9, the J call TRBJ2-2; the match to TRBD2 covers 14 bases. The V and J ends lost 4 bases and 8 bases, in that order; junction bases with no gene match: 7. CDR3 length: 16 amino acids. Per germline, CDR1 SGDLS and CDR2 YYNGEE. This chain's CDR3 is CASSMPGLAGEGELFF. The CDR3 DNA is TGTGCCAGCAGCATGCCGGGACTAGCGGGAGAAGGGGAGCTGTTTTTT.

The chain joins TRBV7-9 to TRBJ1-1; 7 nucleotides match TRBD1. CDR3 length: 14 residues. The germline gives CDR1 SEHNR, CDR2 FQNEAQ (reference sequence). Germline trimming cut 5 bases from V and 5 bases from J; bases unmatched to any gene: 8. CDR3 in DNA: TGTGCCAGCAGCCACCAGGACAGGTTAACTGAAGCTTTCTTT. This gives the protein CASSHQDRLTEAFF. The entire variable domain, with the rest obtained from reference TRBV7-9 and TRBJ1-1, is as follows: DTGVSQNPRHKITKRGQNVTFRCDPISEHNRLYWYRQTLGQGPEFLTYFQNEAQLEKSRLLSDRFSAERPKGSFSTLEIQRTEQGDSAMYLCASSHQDRLTEAFFGQGTRLTVV.

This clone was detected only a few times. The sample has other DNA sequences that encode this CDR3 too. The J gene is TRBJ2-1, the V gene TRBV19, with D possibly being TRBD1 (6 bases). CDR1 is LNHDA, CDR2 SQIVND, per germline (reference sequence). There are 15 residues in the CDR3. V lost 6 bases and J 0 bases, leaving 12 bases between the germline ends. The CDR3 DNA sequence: TGTGCCAGTAGGGCCGACAGGAGCTCCTACAATGAGCAGTTCTTC. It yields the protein CASRADRSSYNEQFF.

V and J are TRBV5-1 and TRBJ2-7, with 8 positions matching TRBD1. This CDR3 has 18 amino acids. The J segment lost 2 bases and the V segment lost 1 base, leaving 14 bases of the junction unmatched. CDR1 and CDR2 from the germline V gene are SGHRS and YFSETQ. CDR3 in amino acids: CASSLTERTGGYPYEQYF. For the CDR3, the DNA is TGCGCCAGCAGCTTGACAGAACGCACAGGGGGATACCCCTACGAGCAGTACTTC.

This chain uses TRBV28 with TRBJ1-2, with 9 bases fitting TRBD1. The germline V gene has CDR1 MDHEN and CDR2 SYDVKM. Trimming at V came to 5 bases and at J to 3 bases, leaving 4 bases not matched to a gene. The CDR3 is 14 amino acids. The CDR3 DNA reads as TGTGCCAGCAGTGACAGGGGGAGGTACTATGGCTACACCTTC. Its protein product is CASSDRGRYYGYTF.

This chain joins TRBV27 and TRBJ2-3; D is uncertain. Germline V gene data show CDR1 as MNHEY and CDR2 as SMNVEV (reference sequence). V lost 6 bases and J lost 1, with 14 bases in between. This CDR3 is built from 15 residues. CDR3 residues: CASSFGRSGTDTQYF. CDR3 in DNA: TGTGCCAGCAGCTTCGGTCGCTCGGGCACAGATACGCAGTATTTT.

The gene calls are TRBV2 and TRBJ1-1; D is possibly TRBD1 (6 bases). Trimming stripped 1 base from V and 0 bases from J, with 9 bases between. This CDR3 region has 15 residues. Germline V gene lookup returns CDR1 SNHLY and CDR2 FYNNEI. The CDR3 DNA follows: TGTGCCAGCAGTGAAGTCCGACAGGTGAACACTGAAGCTTTCTTT. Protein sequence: CASSEVRQVNTEAFF. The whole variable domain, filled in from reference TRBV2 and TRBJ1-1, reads EPEVTQTPSHQVTQMGQEVILRCVPISNHLYFYWYRQILGQKVEFLVSFYNNEISEKSEIFDDQFSVERPDGSNFTLKIRSTKLEDSAMYFCASSEVRQVNTEAFFGQGTRLTVV.

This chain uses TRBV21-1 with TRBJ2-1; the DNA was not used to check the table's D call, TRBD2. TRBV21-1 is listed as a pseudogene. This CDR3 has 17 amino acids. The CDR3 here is CASSKLVPNPFYNEQFF. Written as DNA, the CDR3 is TGTGCCAGCAGCAAATTAGTACCGAACCCCTTCTACAATGAGCAGTTCTTC.

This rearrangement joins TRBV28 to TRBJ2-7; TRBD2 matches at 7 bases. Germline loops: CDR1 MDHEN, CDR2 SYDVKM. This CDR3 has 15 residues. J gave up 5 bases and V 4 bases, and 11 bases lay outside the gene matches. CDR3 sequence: CASSWDYQRSDEQYF. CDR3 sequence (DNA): TGTGCCAGCAGTTGGGACTACCAACGATCCGACGAGCAGTACTTC.

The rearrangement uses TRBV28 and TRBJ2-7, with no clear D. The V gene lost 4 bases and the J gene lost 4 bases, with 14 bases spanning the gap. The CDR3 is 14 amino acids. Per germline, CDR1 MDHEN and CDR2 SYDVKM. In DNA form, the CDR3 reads TGTGCCAGCAGTTCGCCTGGGCCGAAGTACGAGCAGTACTTC. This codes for CASSSPGPKYEQYF.

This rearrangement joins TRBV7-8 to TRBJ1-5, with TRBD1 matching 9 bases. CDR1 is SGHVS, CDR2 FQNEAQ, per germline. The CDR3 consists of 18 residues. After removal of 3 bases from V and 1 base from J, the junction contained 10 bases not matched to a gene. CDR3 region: CASSFEQGAGLSNQPQHF. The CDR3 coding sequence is TGTGCCAGCAGCTTCGAACAGGGGGCTGGTTTGAGCAATCAGCCCCAGCATTTT. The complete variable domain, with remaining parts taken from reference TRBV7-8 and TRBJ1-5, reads GAGVSQSPRYKVAKRGQDVALRCDPISGHVSLFWYQQALGQGPEFLTYFQNEAQLDKSGLPSDRFFAERPEGSVSTLKIQRTQQEDSAVYLCASSFEQGAGLSNQPQHFGDGTRLSIL.

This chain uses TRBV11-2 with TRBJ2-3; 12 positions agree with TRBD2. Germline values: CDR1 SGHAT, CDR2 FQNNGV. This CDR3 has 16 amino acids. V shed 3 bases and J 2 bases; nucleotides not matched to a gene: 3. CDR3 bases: TGTGCCAGCAGCTTGACTAGCGGGAGCACCACAGATACGCAGTATTTT. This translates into CASSLTSGSTTDTQYF.

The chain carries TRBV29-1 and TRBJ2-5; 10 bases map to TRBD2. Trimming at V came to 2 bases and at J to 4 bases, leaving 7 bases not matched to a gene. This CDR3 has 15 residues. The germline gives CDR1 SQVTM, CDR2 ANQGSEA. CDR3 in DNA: TGCAGCGTTGAACCAGCGGGAGGGCCCTTAGAGACCCAGTACTTC. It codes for CSVEPAGGPLETQYF.

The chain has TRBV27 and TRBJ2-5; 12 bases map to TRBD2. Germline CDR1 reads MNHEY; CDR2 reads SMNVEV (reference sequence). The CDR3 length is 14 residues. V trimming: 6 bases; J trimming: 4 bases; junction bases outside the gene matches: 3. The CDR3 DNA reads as TGTGCCAGCAGCCTGGGACTAGCGGGAGAGACCCAGTACTTC. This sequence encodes CASSLGLAGETQYF.

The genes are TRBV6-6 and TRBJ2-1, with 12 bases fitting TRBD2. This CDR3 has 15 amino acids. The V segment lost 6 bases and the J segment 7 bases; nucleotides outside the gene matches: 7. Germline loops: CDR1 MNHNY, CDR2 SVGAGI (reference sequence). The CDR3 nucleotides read TGTGCCAGCAGACCGACTAGCGGGAGTAGTAATGAGCAGTTCTTC. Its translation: CASRPTSGSSNEQFF.

The CDR3 is CASSASPGTYEQYF. The CDR3, as DNA: TGCGCCAGCAGCGCCTCGCCCGGGACCTACGAGCAGTACTTC. The chain couples TRBV5-1 to TRBJ2-7; D is perhaps TRBD2 (5 bases). V was trimmed by 4 bases and J by 2 bases, leaving 13 bases between them. The CDR3 totals 14 residues. Germline-derived CDR1 and CDR2 are SGHRS and YFSETQ.

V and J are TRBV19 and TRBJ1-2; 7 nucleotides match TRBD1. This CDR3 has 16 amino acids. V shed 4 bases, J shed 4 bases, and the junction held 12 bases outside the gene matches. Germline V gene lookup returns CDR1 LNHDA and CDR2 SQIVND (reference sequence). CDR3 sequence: CASSTPGDSHGYGYTF. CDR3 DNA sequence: TGTGCCAGTAGTACCCCCGGGGACAGCCATGGCTATGGCTACACCTTC.

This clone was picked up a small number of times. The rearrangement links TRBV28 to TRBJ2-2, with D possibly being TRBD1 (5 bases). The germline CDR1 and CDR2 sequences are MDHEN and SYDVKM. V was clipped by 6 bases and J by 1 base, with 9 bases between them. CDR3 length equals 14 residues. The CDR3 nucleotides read TGTGCCAGCAGCCCAGGGATGAACACCGGGGAGCTGTTTTTT. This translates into CASSPGMNTGELFF.

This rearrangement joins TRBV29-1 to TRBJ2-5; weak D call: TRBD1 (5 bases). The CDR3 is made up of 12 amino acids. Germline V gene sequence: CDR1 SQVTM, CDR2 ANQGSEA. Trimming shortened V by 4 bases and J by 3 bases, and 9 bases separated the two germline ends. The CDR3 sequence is CSVGVTEETQYF. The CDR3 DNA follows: TGCAGCGTTGGTGTGACAGAAGAGACCCAGTACTTC. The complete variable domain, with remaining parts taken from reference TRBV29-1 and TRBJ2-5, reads SAVISQKPSRDICQRGTSLTIQCQVDSQVTMMFWYRQQPGQSLTLIATANQGSEATYESGFVIDKFPISRPNLTFSTLTVSNMSPEDSSIYLCSVGVTEETQYFGPGTRLLVL.

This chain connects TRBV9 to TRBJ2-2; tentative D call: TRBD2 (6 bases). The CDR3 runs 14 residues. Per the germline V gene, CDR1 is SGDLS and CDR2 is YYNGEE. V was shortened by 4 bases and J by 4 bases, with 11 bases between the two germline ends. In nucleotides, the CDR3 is TGTGCCAGCAGCCTCCTAGCGCGCACCGGGGAGCTGTTTTTT. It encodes CASSLLARTGELFF.

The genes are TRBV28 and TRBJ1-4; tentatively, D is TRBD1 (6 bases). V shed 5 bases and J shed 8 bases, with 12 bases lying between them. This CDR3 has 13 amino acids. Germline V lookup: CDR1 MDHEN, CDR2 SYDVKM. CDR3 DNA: TGTGCCAGCAGTCGACAGGTCGGCGAAAAACTGTTTTTT. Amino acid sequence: CASSRQVGEKLFF. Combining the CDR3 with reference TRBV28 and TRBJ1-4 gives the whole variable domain DVKVTQSSRYLVKRTGEKVFLECVQDMDHENMFWYRQDPGLGLRLIYFSYDVKMKEKGDIPEGYSVSREKKERFSLILESASTNQTSMYLCASSRQVGEKLFFGSGTQLSVL.

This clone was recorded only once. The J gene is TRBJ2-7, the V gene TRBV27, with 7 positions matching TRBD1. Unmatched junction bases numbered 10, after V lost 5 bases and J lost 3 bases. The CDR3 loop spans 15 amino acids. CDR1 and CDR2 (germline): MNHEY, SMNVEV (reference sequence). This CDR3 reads CASSTGQLPFYEQYF. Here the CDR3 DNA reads TGTGCCAGCAGTACGGGACAGCTACCCTTCTACGAGCAGTACTTC.

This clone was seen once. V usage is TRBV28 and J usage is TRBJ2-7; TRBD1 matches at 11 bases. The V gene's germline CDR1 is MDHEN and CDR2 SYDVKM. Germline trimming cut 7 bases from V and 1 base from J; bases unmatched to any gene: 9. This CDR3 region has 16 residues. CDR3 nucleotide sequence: TGTGCCAGCACCAAGGACAGGGGGCGCTTTTCCTACGAGCAGTACTTC. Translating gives CASTKDRGRFSYEQYF. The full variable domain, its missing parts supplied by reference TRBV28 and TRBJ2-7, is DVKVTQSSRYLVKRTGEKVFLECVQDMDHENMFWYRQDPGLGLRLIYFSYDVKMKEKGDIPEGYSVSREKKERFSLILESASTNQTSMYLCASTKDRGRFSYEQYFGPGTRLTVT.

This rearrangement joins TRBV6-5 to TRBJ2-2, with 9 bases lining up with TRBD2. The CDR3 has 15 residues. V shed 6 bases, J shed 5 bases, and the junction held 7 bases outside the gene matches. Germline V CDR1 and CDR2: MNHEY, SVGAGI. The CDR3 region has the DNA TGTGCCAGCAGCCGAGCGGGAGGAAAGACCGGGGAGCTGTTTTTT. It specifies CASSRAGGKTGELFF.

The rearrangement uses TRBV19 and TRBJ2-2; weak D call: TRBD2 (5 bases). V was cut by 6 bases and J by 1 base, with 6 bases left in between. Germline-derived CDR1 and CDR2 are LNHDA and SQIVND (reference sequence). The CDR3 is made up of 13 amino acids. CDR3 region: CASSSGNTGELFF. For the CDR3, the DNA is TGTGCCAGTAGCAGCGGGAACACCGGGGAGCTGTTTTTT.

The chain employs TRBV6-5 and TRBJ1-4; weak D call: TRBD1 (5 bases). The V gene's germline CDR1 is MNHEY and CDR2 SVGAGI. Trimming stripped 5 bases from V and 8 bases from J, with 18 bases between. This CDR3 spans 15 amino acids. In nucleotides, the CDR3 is TGTGCCAGCAGTCTCGGCCGGGGGTTCGCAGAAAAACTGTTTTTT. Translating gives CASSLGRGFAEKLFF.

The CDR3 loop reads CASSLRSGSEDEQFF. In DNA, the CDR3 is TGTGCCAGCAGTTTACGGAGCGGGAGCGAGGATGAGCAGTTCTTC. This chain connects TRBV28 to TRBJ2-1; TRBD2 matches 8 bases. The CDR3 sequence is 15 residues long. The J segment lost 8 bases and the V segment lost 2 bases, leaving 8 bases of the junction unmatched. Germline CDR1 and CDR2: MDHEN and SYDVKM.

As DNA, the CDR3 is TGTGCCAGCCTTACTACTAACAGGGGCTACGAGCAGTACTTC. It encodes CASLTTNRGYEQYF. The J gene is TRBJ2-7, the V gene TRBV28, with 7 bases matching TRBD1. The CDR3 length is 14 residues. J gave up 3 bases and V 8 bases, and 10 bases lay outside the gene matches. Germline CDR1 and CDR2: MDHEN and SYDVKM.

The CDR3 DNA follows: TGCGCCAGCAGCTTGGCGGGGAGTAGGGATGAGCAGTTCTTC. Protein: CASSLAGSRDEQFF. J is TRBJ2-1 and V is TRBV5-1, with D tentatively TRBD2 (5 bases). Trimming left V 0 bases short and J 8 bases short, with 12 bases between. There are 14 residues in the CDR3. Germline loops: CDR1 SGHRS, CDR2 YFSETQ.